These 22 T cell receptor beta chains were sequenced from one sample in a study of T-cell reconstitution after alpha-beta-depleted transplantation in children (dated by TCRdb to 2016 to 2017). Library creation used PCR. TCRdb lists the instrument as Illumina HiSeq 2500. TCR library preparation used molecular barcoding, with unique molecular identifiers applied to normalize quantification of the TCRbeta repertoire. The public reads were reanalyzed by TCRdb: fastp trimming at Q25, MiXCR alignment, in-frame beta chains only. Every entry covers one CDR3 protein and lists the most common genes and DNA from its rows. The sample table holds approximately 250,000 distinct CDR3 sequences, of which 9.7% were seen once. 5.1% of the sample goes to the ten largest clones. Sample: PBMCs from the stem cell graft donor, taken from the stem cell graft. All receptors derive from a human donor who donated a stem cell graft to a child with SCID.

This chain connects TRBV6-2 or TRBV6-3 to TRBJ1-5; D gene unclear. Trimming stripped 2 bases from V and 4 bases from J, with 9 bases between. CDR3 length equals 14 residues. In germline, CDR1 is MNHEY, CDR2 SVGEGT. The CDR3 nucleotides read TGTGCCAGCAGTTACCGTCCCAGTAATCAGCCCCAGCATTTT. Protein sequence: CASSYRPSNQPQHF.

V and J are TRBV28 and TRBJ2-1, with D possibly being TRBD1 or TRBD2 (5 bases each). The CDR3 is 21 amino acids. CDR1 is MDHEN and CDR2 is SYDVKM in the germline V gene. V dropped 1 base and J dropped 2 bases, with 27 bases sitting between them. This CDR3 reads CASSLLLGSPRDGRTYNEQFF. CDR3 DNA: TGTGCCAGCAGTTTATTATTGGGGTCCCCCAGGGACGGTAGGACCTACAATGAGCAGTTCTTC.

This chain joins TRBV7-9 and TRBJ2-2; TRBD1 matches at 8 bases. The germline V gene encodes CDR1 SEHNR and CDR2 FQNEAQ (reference sequence). The length of the CDR3 is 15 residues. Trimming took 5 bases from V and 5 from J; bases not matched to a gene: 7. CDR3 sequence (DNA): TGTGCCAGCAGCCTTCCGCGACAGGGGACCGGGGAGCTGTTTTTT. It translates to CASSLPRQGTGELFF.

Concerning this clonotype itself: A read error may explain this, as a much larger clone is one base away. This chain joins TRBV2 and TRBJ2-7, with TRBD1 identical over 10 bases. The CDR3 contains 14 residues. CDR1 is SNHLY and CDR2 is FYNNEI in the germline V gene. CDR3 protein: CASSDGTGVVELYF. CDR3 coding DNA: TGTGCCAGCAGTGATGGGACAGGGGTTGTCGAGCTGTACTTC.

This clonotype was detected many times. This sequence joins TRBV9 and TRBJ2-3; D remains unclear. The CDR3 spans 14 residues. The V end lost 3 bases, the J end lost 1 base, and 9 bases lay between the germline ends. The V gene's germline CDR1 is SGDLS and CDR2 YYNGEE. The CDR3 bases are TGTGCCAGCAGCGCGGTCCCCGGCACAGATACGCAGTATTTT. This sequence encodes CASSAVPGTDTQYF.

This clonotype has at least ten counts. The V gene is TRBV20-1, the J gene TRBJ1-5; D possibly corresponds to TRBD1 (6 bases). Germline CDR1 and CDR2: DFQATT and SNEGSKA (reference sequence). The CDR3 covers 16 residues. Trimming removed 5 bases at V and 1 base at J, with 18 bases between. This CDR3 reads CSAPGPGRGSNQPQHF. As DNA, the CDR3 is TGCAGTGCTCCCGGCCCGGGCAGGGGAAGCAATCAGCCCCAGCATTTT.

There are many counts of this clonotype. The chain has TRBV2 and TRBJ2-4; perhaps TRBD2 as D (6 bases). From germline, CDR1 is SNHLY and CDR2 FYNNEI. CDR3 length equals 14 residues. V shed 6 bases and J shed 8 bases, with 17 bases lying between them. The CDR3 bases are TGTGCCAGCAGCCTGACCCCAACGGGAGACATTCAGTACTTC. Translating it yields CASSLTPTGDIQYF.

At least ten counts were recorded for this clonotype. This chain joins TRBV20-1 and TRBJ2-5; 12 nucleotides align to TRBD2. Germline values: CDR1 DFQATT, CDR2 SNEGSKA (reference sequence). The junction had 6 bases not matched to a gene; V was cut back by 7 bases and J by 6 bases. This CDR3 comprises 13 residues. The CDR3 loop reads CSGLAGGSQTQYF. The CDR3, as DNA: TGCAGTGGGCTAGCGGGGGGGTCGCAGACCCAGTACTTC.

The table lists this clonotype with many counts. The genes are TRBV5-1 and TRBJ1-6, with a tentative D call TRBD1 (5 bases). CDR1 SGHRS and CDR2 YFSETQ come from the germline V gene. CDR3 length: 15 residues. Trimming removed 2 bases at V and 6 bases at J, with 12 bases between. The CDR3, as DNA: TGCGCCAGCAGCTTAGACGGGGCAGCTAATTCACCCCTCCACTTT. This translates into CASSLDGAANSPLHF.

This clonotype has at least ten counts. This chain connects TRBV5-1 to TRBJ1-1; maybe TRBD1 (6 bases). The germline CDR1 and CDR2 sequences are SGHRS and YFSETQ. The V gene lost 0 bases and the J gene lost 0 bases, with 12 bases spanning the gap. The CDR3 length is 16 residues. The CDR3 loop reads CASSLGQVALNTEAFF. The CDR3 DNA sequence: TGCGCCAGCAGCTTGGGACAGGTCGCTCTGAACACTGAAGCTTTCTTT.

This clonotype was counted many times. The chain carries TRBV5-1 and TRBJ2-1; D remains ambiguous. The V end was cut by 0 bases, the J end by 3 bases, with 7 bases between. The CDR3 spans 14 residues. Germline lookup yields CDR1 SGHRS and CDR2 YFSETQ. This chain's CDR3 is CASSLVHFYNEQFF. The CDR3 DNA follows: TGCGCCAGCAGCTTGGTTCACTTCTACAATGAGCAGTTCTTC.

This clonotype was observed at least ten times. This chain links TRBV20-1 with TRBJ2-2; D remains ambiguous. Germline V CDR1 and CDR2: DFQATT, SNEGSKA (reference sequence). Trimming cost V 5 bases and J 1 base, with 14 bases left between them. This CDR3 spans 15 amino acids. DNA for the CDR3: TGCAGTGCTGAGATTGCCCTAGGGAACACCGGGGAGCTGTTTTTT. The encoded protein is CSAEIALGNTGELFF.

This clonotype was seen many times. The rearrangement links TRBV6-5 to TRBJ2-1; the match to TRBD2 covers 9 bases. Germline CDR1 and CDR2: MNHEY and SVGAGI. The trim removed 2 bases at V and 6 bases at J, leaving 8 bases unmatched. The CDR3 contains 16 residues. The DNA of the CDR3 is TGTGCCAGCAGTTACCGTGGGAGCGGGGGGCGCAATGAGCAGTTCTTC. Residues: CASSYRGSGGRNEQFF.

Many counts were recorded for this clonotype. The V gene is TRBV20-1, the J gene TRBJ2-1; tentatively, D is TRBD2 (5 bases). Trimming left V 4 bases short and J 3 bases short, with 10 bases between. This CDR3 contains 13 residues. Germline V gene data show CDR1 as DFQATT and CDR2 as SNEGSKA (reference sequence). This CDR3 is CSAMLAFYNEQFF. In DNA form, the CDR3 reads TGCAGTGCTATGTTAGCGTTCTACAATGAGCAGTTCTTC.

V usage is TRBV20-1 and J usage is TRBJ1-5, with 10 bases lining up with TRBD1. The CDR3 is 13 residues long. Trimming cost V 5 bases and J 2 bases; bases outside gene matches: 0. Germline V lookup: CDR1 DFQATT, CDR2 SNEGSKA (reference sequence). The CDR3 DNA reads as TGCAGTGCTGGGACAGGGGGCAATCAGCCCCAGCATTTT. Translation: CSAGTGGNQPQHF.

At least ten counts were recorded for this clonotype. The chain recombines TRBV7-3 with TRBJ1-1, with 7 bases matching TRBD1. V trimming: 0 bases; J trimming: 7 bases; junction bases outside the gene matches: 8. The germline V gene has CDR1 SGHTA and CDR2 FQGTGA. There are 15 residues in the CDR3. CDR3 DNA: TGTGCCAGCAGCTTAACGTTTGGGGGACAGAGTGAAGCTTTCTTT. It specifies CASSLTFGGQSEAFF.

In its sample, this clonotype was seen many times. J is TRBJ1-2 and V is TRBV27, with D tentatively TRBD1 (5 bases). This CDR3 has 16 residues. Germline V CDR1 and CDR2: MNHEY, SMNVEV (reference sequence). Trimming shortened V by 6 bases and J by 4 bases, and 21 bases separated the two germline ends. The CDR3 reads CASSPGVGVTSYGYTF. The CDR3 nucleotides are TGTGCCAGCAGCCCGGGGGTGGGGGTGACGAGCTATGGCTACACCTTC.

This clonotype was counted many times. This chain uses TRBV20-1 with TRBJ1-4; tentatively, D is TRBD1 (6 bases). The CDR3 spans 16 residues. Germline V gives CDR1 DFQATT, CDR2 SNEGSKA (reference sequence). Trimming shortened V by 5 bases and J by 8 bases, and 24 bases separated the two germline ends. The CDR3: CSASIHREGVGEKLFF. CDR3 DNA sequence: TGCAGTGCTTCTATTCACAGGGAGGGAGTGGGAGAAAAACTGTTTTTT.

This clonotype has a handful of counts. This chain links TRBV15 with TRBJ2-5, with D possibly matching TRBD1 (6 bases). V lost 3 bases and J lost 2, with 16 bases in between. Germline CDR1 reads LNHNV; CDR2 reads YYDKDF (reference sequence). This CDR3 spans 16 amino acids. CDR3 residues: CATSSPRGLRQETQYF. The CDR3 DNA follows: TGTGCCACCAGCAGTCCTAGGGGGTTACGGCAAGAGACCCAGTACTTC.

Notes on this clonotype: This may come from a read error, since a much larger clone is one base off. V and J are TRBV11-1 and TRBJ2-7, with 10 bases matching TRBD1. This CDR3 has 15 residues. CDR1 is SGHAT and CDR2 is FQDESV in the germline V gene (reference sequence). As DNA, the CDR3 is TGTGCCAGCAGCTCTTACCGGGACAGGGGCTACGAGCAGCACTTC. Translation gives CASSSYRDRGYEQHF.

The sample holds many counts of this clonotype. The rearrangement joins TRBV5-1 to TRBJ1-2; 8 bases are shared with TRBD1. CDR1 and CDR2 (germline): SGHRS, YFSETQ. With V trimmed by 0 bases and J by 6 bases, 1 base remained unmatched. The CDR3 covers 13 residues. CDR3 region: CASSLGTGHGYTF. CDR3 in DNA: TGCGCCAGCAGCTTGGGGACAGGGCATGGCTACACCTTC.

This clonotype was picked up many times. V gene TRBV7-2 combines with J gene TRBJ1-1, with no clear D. Trimming took off 5 bases at V and 4 bases at J, with 14 bases between the two ends. This CDR3 has 14 residues. Per germline, CDR1 SGHTA and CDR2 FQGNSA. CDR3 nucleotides: TGTGCCAGCAGCCCCTCGACTCAACGCACTGAAGCTTTCTTT. Translating it yields CASSPSTQRTEAFF.